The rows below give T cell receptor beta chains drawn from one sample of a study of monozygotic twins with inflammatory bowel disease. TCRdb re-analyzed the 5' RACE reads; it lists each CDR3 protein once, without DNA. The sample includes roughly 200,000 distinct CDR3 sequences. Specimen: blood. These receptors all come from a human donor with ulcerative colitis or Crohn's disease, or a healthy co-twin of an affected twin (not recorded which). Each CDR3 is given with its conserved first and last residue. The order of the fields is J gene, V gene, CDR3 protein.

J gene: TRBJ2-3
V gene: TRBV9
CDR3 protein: CASSVVWGDTQYF

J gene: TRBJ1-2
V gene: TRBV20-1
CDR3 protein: CSARDEQNYGYTF

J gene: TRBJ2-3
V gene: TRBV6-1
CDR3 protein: CASSRVRNRGPTDPQYF

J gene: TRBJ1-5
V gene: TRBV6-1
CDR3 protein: CASSPLGGDSNQPQHF

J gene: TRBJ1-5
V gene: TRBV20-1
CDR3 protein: CSARNTGAGNQPQHF

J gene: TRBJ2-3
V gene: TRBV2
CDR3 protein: CASSDRERYTDTQYF

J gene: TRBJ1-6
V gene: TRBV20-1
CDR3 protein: CSADPQGPGSPLHF

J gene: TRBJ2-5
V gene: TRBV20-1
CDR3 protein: CSALRWETQYF

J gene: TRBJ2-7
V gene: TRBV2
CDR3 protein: CASSEGPTYEQYF

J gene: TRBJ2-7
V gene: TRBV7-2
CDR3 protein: CASSLRVDSTYEQYF

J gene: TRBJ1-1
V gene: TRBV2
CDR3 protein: CASNLGTGLGEAFF

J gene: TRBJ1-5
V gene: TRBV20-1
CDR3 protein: CSAQKTGSNQPQHF

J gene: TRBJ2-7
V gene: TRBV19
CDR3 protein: CASSPGGKRSYEQYF

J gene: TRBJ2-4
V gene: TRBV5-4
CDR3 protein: CASSLSAARGNIQYF

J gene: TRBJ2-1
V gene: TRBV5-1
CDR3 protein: CASSPDRGRGREQFF

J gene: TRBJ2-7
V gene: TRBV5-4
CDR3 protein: CASSLEADYEQYF

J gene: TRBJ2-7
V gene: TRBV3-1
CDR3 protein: CASSQDSGTAGYEQYF

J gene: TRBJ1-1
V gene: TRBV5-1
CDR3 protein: CASSLAAGSGEAFF

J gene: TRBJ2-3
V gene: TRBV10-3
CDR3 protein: CAISGPDGTDTQYF

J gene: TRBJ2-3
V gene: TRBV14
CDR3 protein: CASSQVGRLSRTSDTQYF

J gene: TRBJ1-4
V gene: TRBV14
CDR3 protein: CASSPRTGGEKLFF

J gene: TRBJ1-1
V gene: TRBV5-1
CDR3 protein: CASSLDNGFTEAFF